This is a list of T cell receptor beta chains from one sample in a study of T cell repertoires in cytomegalovirus infection. TCRdb re-derived calls from the reads in MiXCR, one entry per CDR3 protein. The sample gives some 320,000 distinct CDR3 sequences, under 35% of which show up once; around 19% is in the top ten. No antigens are known for them. Sequenced here: cultured PBMCs, sampled from culture after CMV antigen stimulation. These receptor sequences come from a human donor in good health (CMV status not recorded). Some clones in this sample may be carry-over from other donors' samples. The CDR3 runs from the conserved cysteine through the conserved F or W. Each record gives: clone size, CDR3 length, D gene, J gene, V gene, CDR3 protein, CDR3 DNA. A D gene is named only where the DNA matches it firmly. Size tells how often a clone was seen (once, few, many) or the class of an expanded clone, and some rows leave it out.

few 16 TRBD1 TRBJ1-5 TRBV12-3/TRBV12-4 CASSFRGQGSNQPQHF TGTGCCAGCAGTTTTCGGGGACAGGGTAGCAATCAGCCCCAGCATTTT
NA 15 NA TRBJ1-3 TRBV7-8 CASSLVSHSGNTIYF TGTGCCAGCAGCTTAGTTTCCCACTCTGGAAACACCATATATTTT
many 16 NA TRBJ1-1 TRBV7-2 CASSSAKSGANTEAFF TGTGCCAGCAGCTCAGCAAAATCAGGGGCGAACACTGAAGCTTTCTTT
NA 18 NA TRBJ1-5 TRBV23-1 CASSHLRIRGQTDQPQHF TGCGCCAGCAGCCACCTCCGCATACGAGGGCAGACCGATCAGCCCCAGCATTTT
few 13 NA TRBJ2-5 TRBV10-3 CAISEGNQETQYF TGTGCCATCAGTGAAGGCAACCAAGAGACCCAGTACTTC
NA 12 NA TRBJ2-1 TRBV4-1 CASSQGYLEQFF TGCGCCAGCAGCCAGGGATACCTCGAGCAGTTCTTC
NA 15 NA TRBJ1-6 TRBV7-3 CASSLTGLRDSPLHF TGTGCCAGCAGCTTAACGGGGCTTCGGGATTCACCCCTCCACTTT
NA 18 TRBD1 TRBJ2-1 TRBV12-5 CASGLGTGVWPWYNEQFF TGTGCTAGTGGTCTCGGGACAGGGGTTTGGCCATGGTACAATGAGCAGTTCTTC
NA 15 NA TRBJ1-3 TRBV6-1 CASSEVGRPGNTIYF TGTGCCAGCAGTGAGGTGGGGAGGCCTGGAAACACCATATATTTT
NA 15 TRBD1 TRBJ1-3 TRBV7-8 CASSWNRGSGNTIYF TGTGCCAGCAGCTGGAACAGGGGAAGTGGAAACACCATATATTTT
few 14 NA TRBJ1-2 TRBV6-1 CASSETTDNYGYTF TGTGCCAGCAGTGAAACGACAGATAACTATGGCTACACCTTC
NA 18 NA TRBJ2-7 TRBV10-3 CAISGFFSQGSIGYEQYF TGTGCCATCAGTGGGTTTTTTTCACAGGGATCCATTGGATACGAGCAGTACTTC
few 15 NA TRBJ1-6 TRBV7-6 CASRPDSSYNSPLHF TGTGCCAGCAGACCTGACAGCTCCTATAATTCACCCCTCCACTTT
once 13 NA TRBJ1-4 TRBV28 CASSLLAGTEVFF TGTGCCAGCAGTTTACTCGCCGGGACCGAGGTGTTTTTT
NA 14 TRBD1 TRBJ1-1 TRBV5-1 CASSFGDRVTEAFF TGCGCCAGCAGCTTTGGAGACAGGGTAACTGAAGCTTTCTTT
many 11 NA TRBJ2-7 TRBV7-2 CASSHTHEQYF TGTGCCAGCAGCCACACCCACGAGCAGTACTTC